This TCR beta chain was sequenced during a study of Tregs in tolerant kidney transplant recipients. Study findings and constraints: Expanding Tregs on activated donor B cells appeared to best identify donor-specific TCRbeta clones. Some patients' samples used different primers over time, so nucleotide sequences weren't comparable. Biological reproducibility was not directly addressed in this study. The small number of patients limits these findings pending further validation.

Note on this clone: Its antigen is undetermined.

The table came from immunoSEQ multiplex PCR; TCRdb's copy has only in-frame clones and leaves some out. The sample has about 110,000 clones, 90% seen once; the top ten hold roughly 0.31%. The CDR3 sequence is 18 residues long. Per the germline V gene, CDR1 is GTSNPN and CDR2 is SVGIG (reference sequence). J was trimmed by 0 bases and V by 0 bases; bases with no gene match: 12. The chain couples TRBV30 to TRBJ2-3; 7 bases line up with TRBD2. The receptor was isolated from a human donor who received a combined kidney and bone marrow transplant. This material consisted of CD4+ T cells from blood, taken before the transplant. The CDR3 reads CAWSVLGWRERSTDTQYF. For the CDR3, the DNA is TGTGCCTGGAGTGTACTAGGCTGGCGGGAGCGAAGCACAGATACGCAGTATTTT.